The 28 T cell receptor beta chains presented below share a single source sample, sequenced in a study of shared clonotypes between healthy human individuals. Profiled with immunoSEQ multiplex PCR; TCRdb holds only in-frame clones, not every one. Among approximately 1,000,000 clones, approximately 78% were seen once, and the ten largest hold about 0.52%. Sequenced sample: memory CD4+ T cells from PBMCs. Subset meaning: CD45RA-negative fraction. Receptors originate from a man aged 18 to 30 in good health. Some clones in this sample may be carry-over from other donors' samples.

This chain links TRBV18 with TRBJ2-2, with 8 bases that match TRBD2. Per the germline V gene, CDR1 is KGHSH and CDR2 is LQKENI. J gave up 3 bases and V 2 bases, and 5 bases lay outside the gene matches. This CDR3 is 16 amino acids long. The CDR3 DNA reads TGTGCCAGCTCACCAGCTAGCGGGCGGGACACCGGGGAGCTGTTTTTT. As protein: CASSPASGRDTGELFF.

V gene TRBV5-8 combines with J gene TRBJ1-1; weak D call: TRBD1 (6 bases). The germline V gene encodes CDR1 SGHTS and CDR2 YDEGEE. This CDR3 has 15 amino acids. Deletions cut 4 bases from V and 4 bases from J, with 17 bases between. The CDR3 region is CASSQFQGYGTEAFF. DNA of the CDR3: TGTGCCAGCAGCCAATTTCAGGGGTATGGCACTGAAGCTTTCTTT.

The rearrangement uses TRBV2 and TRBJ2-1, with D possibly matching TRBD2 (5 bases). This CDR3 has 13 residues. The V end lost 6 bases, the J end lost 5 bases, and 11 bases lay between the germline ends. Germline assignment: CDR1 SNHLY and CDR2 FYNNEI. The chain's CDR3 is CASSRTRDNEQFF. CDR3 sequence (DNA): TGTGCCAGCAGCCGGACTCGCGACAATGAGCAGTTCTTC.

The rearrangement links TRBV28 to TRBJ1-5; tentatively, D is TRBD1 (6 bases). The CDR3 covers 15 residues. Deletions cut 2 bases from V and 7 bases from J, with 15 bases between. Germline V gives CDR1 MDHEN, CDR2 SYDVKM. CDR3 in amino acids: CASSLGGGQRQPQHF. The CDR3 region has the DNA TGTGCCAGCAGTTTAGGGGGCGGGCAGAGGCAGCCCCAGCATTTT.

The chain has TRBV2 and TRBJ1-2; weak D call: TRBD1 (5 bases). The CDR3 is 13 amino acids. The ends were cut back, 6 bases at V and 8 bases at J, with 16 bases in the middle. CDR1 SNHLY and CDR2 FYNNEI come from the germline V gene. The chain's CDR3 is CASSQGVGWGYTF. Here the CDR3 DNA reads TGTGCCAGCAGCCAAGGGGTGGGATGGGGCTACACCTTC.

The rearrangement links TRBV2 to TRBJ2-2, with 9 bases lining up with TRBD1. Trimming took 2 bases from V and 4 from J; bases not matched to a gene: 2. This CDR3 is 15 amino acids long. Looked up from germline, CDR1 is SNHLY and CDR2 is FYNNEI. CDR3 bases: TGTGCCAGCAGTGAATGGACAGGGGCCACCGGGGAGCTGTTTTTT. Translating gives CASSEWTGATGELFF.

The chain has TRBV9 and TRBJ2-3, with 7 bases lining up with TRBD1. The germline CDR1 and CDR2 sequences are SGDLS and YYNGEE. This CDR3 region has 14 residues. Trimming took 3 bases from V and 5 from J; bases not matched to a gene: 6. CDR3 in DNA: TGTGCCAGCAGCGGACAGGGTCGGTTAGATACGCAGTATTTT. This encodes CASSGQGRLDTQYF.

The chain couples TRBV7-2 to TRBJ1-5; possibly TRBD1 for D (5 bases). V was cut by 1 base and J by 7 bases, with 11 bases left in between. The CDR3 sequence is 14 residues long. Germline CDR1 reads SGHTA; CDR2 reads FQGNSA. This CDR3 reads CASSLGVGEQPQHF. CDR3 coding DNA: TGTGCCAGCAGCTTAGGTGTAGGGGAACAGCCCCAGCATTTT.

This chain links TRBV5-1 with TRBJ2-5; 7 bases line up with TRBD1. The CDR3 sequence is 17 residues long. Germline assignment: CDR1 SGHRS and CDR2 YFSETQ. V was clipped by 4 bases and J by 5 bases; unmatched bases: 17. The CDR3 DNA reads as TGCGCCAGCAGCGACAGACAGGGATCGAGGATGGGGGAGACCCAGTACTTC. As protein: CASSDRQGSRMGETQYF.

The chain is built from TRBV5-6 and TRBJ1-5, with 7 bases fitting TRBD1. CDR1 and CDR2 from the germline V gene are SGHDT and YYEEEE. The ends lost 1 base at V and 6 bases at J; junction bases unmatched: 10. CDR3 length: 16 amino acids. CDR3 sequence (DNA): TGTGCCAGCAGCTTGTGGTCGACAGGGAGTCGTCAGCCCCAGCATTTT. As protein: CASSLWSTGSRQPQHF.

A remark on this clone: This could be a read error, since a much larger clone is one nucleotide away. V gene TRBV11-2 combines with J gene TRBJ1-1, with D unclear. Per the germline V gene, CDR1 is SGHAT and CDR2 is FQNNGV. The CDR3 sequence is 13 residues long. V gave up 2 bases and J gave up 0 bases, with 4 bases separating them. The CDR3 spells CASSLQLNTEAFF. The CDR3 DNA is TGTGCCAGCAGCTTACAACTGAACACTGAAGCTTTCTTT.

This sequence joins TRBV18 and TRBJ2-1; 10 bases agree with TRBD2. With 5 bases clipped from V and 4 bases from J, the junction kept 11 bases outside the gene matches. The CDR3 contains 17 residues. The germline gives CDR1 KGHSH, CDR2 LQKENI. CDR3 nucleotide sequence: TGTGCCAGCTCATACACCCAGAGGACTAGCGGTTACAATGAGCAGTTCTTC. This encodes CASSYTQRTSGYNEQFF.

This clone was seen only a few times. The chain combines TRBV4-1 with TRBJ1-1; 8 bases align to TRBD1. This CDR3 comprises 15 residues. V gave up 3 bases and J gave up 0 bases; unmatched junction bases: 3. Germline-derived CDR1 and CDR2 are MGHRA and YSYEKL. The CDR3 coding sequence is TGCGCCAGCAGCCACCCGGGACAGGTGAACACTGAAGCTTTCTTT. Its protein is CASSHPGQVNTEAFF.

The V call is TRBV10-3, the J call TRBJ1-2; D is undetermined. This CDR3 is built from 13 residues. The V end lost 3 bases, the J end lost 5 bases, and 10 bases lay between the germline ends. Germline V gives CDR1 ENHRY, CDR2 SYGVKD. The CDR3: CAISDPQGYGYTF. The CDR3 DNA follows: TGTGCCATCAGTGACCCCCAAGGGTATGGCTACACCTTC.

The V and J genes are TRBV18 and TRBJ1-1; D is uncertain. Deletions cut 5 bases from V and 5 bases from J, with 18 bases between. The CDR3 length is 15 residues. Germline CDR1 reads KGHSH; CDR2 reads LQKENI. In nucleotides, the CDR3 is TGTGCCAGCTCAGCGGACGGGAATGGGGTAACTGAAGCTTTCTTT. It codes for CASSADGNGVTEAFF. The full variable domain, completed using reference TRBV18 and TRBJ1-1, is NAGVMQNPRHLVRRRGQEARLRCSPMKGHSHVYWYRQLPEEGLKFMVYLQKENIIDESGMPKERFSAEFPKEGPSILRIQQVVRGDSAAYFCASSADGNGVTEAFFGQGTRLTVV.

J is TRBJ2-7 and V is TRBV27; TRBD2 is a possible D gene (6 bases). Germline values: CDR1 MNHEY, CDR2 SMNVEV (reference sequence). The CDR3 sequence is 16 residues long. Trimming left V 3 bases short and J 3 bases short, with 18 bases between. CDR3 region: CASSFDSASANYEQYF. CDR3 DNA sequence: TGTGCCAGCAGTTTTGATTCGGCTAGCGCCAACTACGAGCAGTACTTC.

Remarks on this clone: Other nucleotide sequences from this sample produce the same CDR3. DNA for the CDR3: TGTGCCAGTAGTATAGACCCAGATCAGCCCCAGCATTTT. Translation: CASSIDPDQPQHF. The rearrangement uses TRBV19 and TRBJ1-5; D remains ambiguous. There are 13 residues in the CDR3. Trimming removed 0 bases at V and 5 bases at J, with 5 bases between. The germline CDR1 and CDR2 sequences are LNHDA and SQIVND (reference sequence).

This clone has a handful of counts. The DNA of the CDR3 is TGTGCCAGCAGCTTTGGACAGGGGGCTAACTATGGCTACACCTTC. Its translation is CASSFGQGANYGYTF. This sequence joins TRBV5-4 and TRBJ1-2; 10 bases fit TRBD1. Germline lookup yields CDR1 SGHNT and CDR2 YYREEE (reference sequence). Unmatched junction bases numbered 1, after V lost 2 bases and J lost 0 bases. The CDR3 spans 15 residues.

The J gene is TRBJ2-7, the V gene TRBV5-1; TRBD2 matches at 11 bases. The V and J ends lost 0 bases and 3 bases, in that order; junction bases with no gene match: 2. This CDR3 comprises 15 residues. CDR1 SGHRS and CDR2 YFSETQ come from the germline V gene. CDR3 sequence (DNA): TGCGCCAGCAGCTTGGGGACTAGCGGGCACTACGAGCAGTACTTC. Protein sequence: CASSLGTSGHYEQYF. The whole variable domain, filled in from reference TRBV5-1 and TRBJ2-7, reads KAGVTQTPRYLIKTRGQQVTLSCSPISGHRSVSWYQQTPGQGLQFLFEYFSETQRNKGNFPGRFSGRQFSNSRSEMNVSTLELGDSALYLCASSLGTSGHYEQYFGPGTRLTVT.

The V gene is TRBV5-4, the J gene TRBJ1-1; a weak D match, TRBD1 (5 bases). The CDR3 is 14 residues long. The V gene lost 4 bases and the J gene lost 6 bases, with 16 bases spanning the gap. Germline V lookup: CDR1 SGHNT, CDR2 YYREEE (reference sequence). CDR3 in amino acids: CASSGMGEGAEAFF. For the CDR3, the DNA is TGTGCCAGCAGCGGGATGGGGGAAGGGGCTGAAGCTTTCTTT.

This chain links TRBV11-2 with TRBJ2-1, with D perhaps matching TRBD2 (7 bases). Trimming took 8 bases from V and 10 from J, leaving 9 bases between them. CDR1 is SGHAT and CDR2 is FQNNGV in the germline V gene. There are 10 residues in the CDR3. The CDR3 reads CASGGGEQFF. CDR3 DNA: TGTGCCAGCGGGGGGGGCGAGCAGTTCTTC.

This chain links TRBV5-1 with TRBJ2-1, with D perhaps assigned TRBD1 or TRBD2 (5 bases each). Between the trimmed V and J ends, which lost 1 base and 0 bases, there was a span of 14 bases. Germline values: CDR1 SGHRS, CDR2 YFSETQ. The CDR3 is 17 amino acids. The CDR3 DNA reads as TGCGCCAGCAGCTTGCGGGACCCAATGAGCTCCTACAATGAGCAGTTCTTC. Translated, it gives CASSLRDPMSSYNEQFF.

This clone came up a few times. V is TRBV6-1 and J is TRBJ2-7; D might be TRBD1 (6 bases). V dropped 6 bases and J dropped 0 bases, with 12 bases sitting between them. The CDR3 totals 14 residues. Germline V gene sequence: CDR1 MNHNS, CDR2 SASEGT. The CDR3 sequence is CASRQGSSSYEQYF. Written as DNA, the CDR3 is TGTGCCAGCAGACAGGGATCCAGCTCCTACGAGCAGTACTTC.

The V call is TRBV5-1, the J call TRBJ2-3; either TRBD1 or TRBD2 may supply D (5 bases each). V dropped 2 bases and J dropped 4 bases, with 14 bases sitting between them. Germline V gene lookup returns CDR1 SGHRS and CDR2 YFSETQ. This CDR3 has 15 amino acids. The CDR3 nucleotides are TGCGCCAGCAGCTTCTCGGGGCAGGGCTCAGATACGCAGTATTTT. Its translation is CASSFSGQGSDTQYF.

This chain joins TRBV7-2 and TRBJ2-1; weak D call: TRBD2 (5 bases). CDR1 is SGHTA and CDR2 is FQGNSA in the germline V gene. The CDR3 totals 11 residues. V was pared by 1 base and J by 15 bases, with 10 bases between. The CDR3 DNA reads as TGTGCCAGCAGCTTAGGAATAGCGCTGTTCTTC. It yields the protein CASSLGIALFF.

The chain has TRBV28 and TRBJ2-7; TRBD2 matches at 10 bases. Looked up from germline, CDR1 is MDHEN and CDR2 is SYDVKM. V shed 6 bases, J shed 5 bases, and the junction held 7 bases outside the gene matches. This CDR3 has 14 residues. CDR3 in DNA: TGTGCCAGCAGCTCTGGGACTAGCGTCAACGAGCAGTACTTC. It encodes CASSSGTSVNEQYF.

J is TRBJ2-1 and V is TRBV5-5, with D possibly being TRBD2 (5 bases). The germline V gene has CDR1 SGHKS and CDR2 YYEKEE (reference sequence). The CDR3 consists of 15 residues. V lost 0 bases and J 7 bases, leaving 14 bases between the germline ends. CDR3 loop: CASSLGQRLDNEQFF. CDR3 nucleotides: TGTGCCAGCAGCTTGGGGCAGCGGCTGGATAATGAGCAGTTCTTC.

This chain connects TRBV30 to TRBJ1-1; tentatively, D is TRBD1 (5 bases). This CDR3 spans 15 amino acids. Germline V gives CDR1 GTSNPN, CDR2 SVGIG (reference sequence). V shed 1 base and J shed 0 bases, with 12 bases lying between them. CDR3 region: CAWSGNRWVNTEAFF. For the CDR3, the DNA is TGTGCCTGGAGTGGTAACAGGTGGGTGAACACTGAAGCTTTCTTT.